The T cell receptor (beta chain) under discussion was sequenced for a study of shared clonotypes between healthy human individuals. Naive CD8 cells lacked CD45RO, underwent positive selection for CCR7 and left out terminally differentiated effector memory CD45RA+ cells. This clone was detected a few times. The CDR3 totals 14 residues. CDR1 MNHEY and CDR2 SVGAGI come from the germline V gene. J was trimmed by 5 bases and V by 2 bases; bases with no gene match: 2. Assay: immunoSEQ multiplex PCR; the TCRdb copy retains only in-frame clones and omits some. The repertoire includes approximately 740,000 clones, more than 85% of them detected once, and approximately 25% sits in the top ten.

This sequence joins TRBV6-5 and TRBJ1-5; 8 bases match TRBD1. The origin of this receptor is a man aged 25-45 years in good health. Sequenced input: naive CD8+ T cells sorted from blood. The CDR3, as DNA: TGTGCCAGCAGTTACACGACAGGGGATCAGCCCCAGCATTTT. Its translation is CASSYTTGDQPQHF.